A selection of T cell receptor beta chains follows, all from one sample in a study of CD8 T cells in ankylosing spondylitis. Via MiXCR, TCRdb re-called the 5' RACE reads, giving one row per CDR3 protein. The sample has roughly 700,000 distinct CDR3 sequences; 15% to 20% are singletons. The specimen sequenced was blood, either unsorted or a sorted T cell fraction (not recorded which). These receptors originate from a male donor with ankylosing spondylitis. Both conserved end residues are part of each CDR3. D genes are given only for firm matches. Size is stated for part of the rows, as once, few or many counts, or as a class when the clone is expanded.

>TRBJ2-1|TRBV4-1|.|TRBD2
TGCGCCAGCAGCCAAGGGGGCCTAGCGGTATCCTACAATGAGCAGTTCTTC
CASSQGGLAVSYNEQFF
>TRBJ2-7|TRBV20-1|.|TRBD2
TGCAGTGCTAGTGGGAGCGGGATGGGTTCCTACGAGCAGTACTTC
CSASGSGMGSYEQYF
>TRBJ1-1|TRBV7-2|many|.
TGTGCCAGCAGCCTACTAGGACAAAAAAGGATGACTTTCTTT
CASSLLGQKRMTFF
>TRBJ2-2|TRBV4-1|few|.
TGCGCCAGCAGCCCTCTCATACAGGGTATCACCGGGGAGCTGTTTTTT
CASSPLIQGITGELFF
>TRBJ2-3|TRBV10-3|few|TRBD2
TGTGCCATCGGGGGGCTAGCGGGAGAAGATACGCAGTATTTT
CAIGGLAGEDTQYF
>TRBJ2-5|TRBV6-1|many|TRBD2
TGTGCCAGCCGGAGCCCAGGACTAGCGGGGTGGGAGACCCAGTACTTC
CASRSPGLAGWETQYF
>TRBJ2-4|TRBV6-1|.|TRBD2
TGTGCCAGCAGCCTACTAGCGGGGGGGCGGGACATTCAGTACTTC
CASSLLAGGRDIQYF
>TRBJ2-1|TRBV15|few|TRBD2
TGTGCCACCAGCAGTCAGCGGGAGTACCGCAATGAGCAGTTCTTC
CATSSQREYRNEQFF
>TRBJ2-3|TRBV12-3/TRBV12-4|few|TRBD1
TGTGCCAGCAGTGCCTGGGTGACAGGGGCCACAGATACGCAGTATTTT
CASSAWVTGATDTQYF
>TRBJ1-2|TRBV5-1|.|.
TGCGCCAGCAGCACGAGATATGGACCGCCGGGGATGGATGGCTACACCTTC
CASSTRYGPPGMDGYTF
>TRBJ2-3|TRBV12-3/TRBV12-4|.|.
TGTGCCAGCAGTCCCAACACAGGCACAGATACGCAGTATTTT
CASSPNTGTDTQYF
>TRBJ1-3|TRBV29-1|few|TRBD1
TGCAGCGTTGAAAGGGACAGCGCTGCGGGAAACACCATATATTTT
CSVERDSAAGNTIYF
>TRBJ1-6|TRBV5-1|.|TRBD1
TGCGCCAGCAGCGGCGGACAGGATAATTCACCCCTCCACTTT
CASSGGQDNSPLHF
>TRBJ2-5|TRBV7-9|.|.
TGTGCCAGCAGCTTATTCCCCAGCGATCCGGAGACCCAGTACTTC
CASSLFPSDPETQYF
>TRBJ1-3|TRBV27|.|TRBD1
TGTGCCAGCAGCTACGGGACAGGGGGTGGAAACACCATATATTTT
CASSYGTGGGNTIYF
>TRBJ2-3|TRBV6-2/TRBV6-3|few|.
TGTGCCAGCACCCCTCTCCCGCCCCATGCAGATACGCAGTATTTT
CASTPLPPHADTQYF
>TRBJ1-2|TRBV5-1|.|.
TGCGCCAGCAGCTTGGGACAGGAGCTCCATGGCTACACCTTC
CASSLGQELHGYTF
>TRBJ2-2|TRBV9|.|.
TGTGCCAGCAGCGTAGAAGTGGGGGCAAACACCGGGGAGCTGTTTTTT
CASSVEVGANTGELFF
>TRBJ1-1|TRBV9|many|.
TGTGCCAGCAGCGTAGACACGAGGCAGGTAGCGAGCACTGAAGCTTTCTTT
CASSVDTRQVASTEAFF
>TRBJ1-2|TRBV6-1|many|.
TGTGCCAGCTCCCTGAGGGAGGACTATGGCTACACCTTC
CASSLREDYGYTF
>TRBJ1-6|TRBV5-6|few|.
TGTGCCAGCAGCTCCTACGGGACCGTTAATTCACCCCTCCACTTT
CASSSYGTVNSPLHF
>TRBJ2-1|TRBV7-9|.|TRBD1
TGTGCCAGCAGCACAACCGGGACAGGGGAATGGAATGAGCAGTTCTTC
CASSTTGTGEWNEQFF
>TRBJ2-5|TRBV29-1|few|.
TGCAGCGTTGCGGGGGTGGCGGAGACCCAGTACTTC
CSVAGVAETQYF
>TRBJ2-1|TRBV6-5|few|.
TGTGCCAGCAGTTACTCGGGTGCCTACAATGAGCAGTTCTTC
CASSYSGAYNEQFF
>TRBJ1-2|TRBV12-3/TRBV12-4|.|.
TGTGCCAGCTCCCTGGCGGGGGCAGGGACCTATGGCTACACCTTC
CASSLAGAGTYGYTF
>TRBJ1-1|TRBV20-1|many|.
TGCAGTGCTAGGAGGGGGGACACTGAAGCTTTCTTT
CSARRGDTEAFF
>TRBJ2-7|TRBV7-9|once|.
TGTGCCAGCAGCGAGACCGATAGCTCCTACGAGCAGTACTTC
CASSETDSSYEQYF
>TRBJ1-2|TRBV5-1|few|.
TGCGCCAGCAGCTTGGTCCTGGGGGCAGAGTATGGCTACACCTTC
CASSLVLGAEYGYTF